The present TCR beta chain was sequenced within a study of blood T cell repertoires in COVID-19. On the study more broadly: Samples came from the United States, Italy and Spain, spanning acute and convalescent COVID-19. PBMCs, B-cell-depleted T cells, or T cells provided the cDNA or gDNA that made up the material.

As processed by the authors: Nucleated cell number was recorded as an estimate derived from reference gene primer amplification. Assay: immunoSEQ multiplex PCR; the TCRdb copy retains only in-frame clones and omits some. The V and J calls and the clone size are those of that table, but D and trimming were determined from the DNA. Of about 74,000 clones in the sample, almost 85% were seen once. The material sequenced was peripheral blood. This TCR came from a man aged 70 or older with acute or convalescent COVID-19.

The CDR3, as DNA: TGTGCCAGCAGTTTCAGTGCGAACACCGGGGAGCTGTTTTTT. This translates into CASSFSANTGELFF. J is TRBJ2-2 and V is TRBV28; D not certain. V lost 3 bases and J 0 bases, leaving 5 bases between the germline ends. Germline V CDR1 and CDR2: MDHEN, SYDVKM. CDR3 length equals 14 residues. The full variable domain, with the rest looked up from reference TRBV28 and TRBJ2-2, is DVKVTQSSRYLVKRTGEKVFLECVQDMDHENMFWYRQDPGLGLRLIYFSYDVKMKEKGDIPEGYSVSREKKERFSLILESASTNQTSMYLCASSFSANTGELFFGEGSRLTVL.